The rows below give T cell receptor beta chains drawn from one sample of a study of circulating and synovial CD4+ cells in juvenile arthritis. TCRdb keeps only in-frame clones here, not all; method: immunoSEQ multiplex PCR. The sample gives around 32,000 clones, 95% to 96% of which show up once; 0.15% to 0.2% is in the top ten. The material sequenced was CD4+ T cells from blood. The receptors were sampled from a human donor with juvenile idiopathic arthritis. Each CDR3 is given with its conserved first and last residue. D genes are given only for firm matches. Some rows have no size entry. The others give once, few or many, or a class for an expanded clone.

size,D,V,J,DNA,CDR3
NA,TRBD2,TRBV19,TRBJ2-5,TGTGCCAGTACGGGCGGGAGGGCCGAGCGGGAGACCCAGTACTTC,CASTGGRAERETQYF
NA,NA,TRBV30,TRBJ1-5,TGTGCCTGGAGTGCACAGGGCAATCAGCCCCAGCATTTT,CAWSAQGNQPQHF
NA,TRBD1,TRBV7-9,TRBJ2-7,TGTGCCAGCAGCTTCGGACAGGGGAGCTCCTACGAGCAGTACTTC,CASSFGQGSSYEQYF
NA,TRBD2,TRBV30,TRBJ2-2,TGTGCCTGGAGCCGGCTAGCGGGAGCCGGGGAGCTGTTTTTT,CAWSRLAGAGELFF
NA,TRBD2,TRBV10-1,TRBJ2-1,TGCGCCAGCAGTCCGGGACTAGCGGGGATGAGCTCCTACAATGAGCAGTTCTTC,CASSPGLAGMSSYNEQFF
NA,TRBD1,TRBV9,TRBJ1-2,TGTGCCAGCAGCGTAAGTCACAGGACAGGGGGCCTGGGCTACACCTTC,CASSVSHRTGGLGYTF
NA,NA,TRBV18,TRBJ1-2,TGTGCCAGCTCCCCAGGGCCCCCAAGTGACGGCTATGGCTACACCTTC,CASSPGPPSDGYGYTF
NA,NA,TRBV28,TRBJ1-2,TGTGCCAGCAGTTTATCCGGGGCACAGGGTCTGGTTGGCTACACCTTC,CASSLSGAQGLVGYTF
NA,TRBD2,TRBV5-1,TRBJ2-1,TGCGCCAGCAGCTTGGTCCGGGGGGGGGCCATCGTCTATGAGCAGTTCTTC,CASSLVRGGAIVYEQFF
NA,NA,TRBV27,TRBJ1-4,TGTGCCAGCAGCTTATACAGGGTGGCTAATGAAAAACTGTTTTTT,CASSLYRVANEKLFF
NA,TRBD1,TRBV11-1,TRBJ1-2,TGTGCCAGCAGCATCGACAGGGGGCATCAGAATGGCTACACCTTC,CASSIDRGHQNGYTF
NA,TRBD2,TRBV10-3,TRBJ2-1,TGTGCCATCAGTGAGTCCGGACTAGCGGGAGTTGAGCAGTTCTTC,CAISESGLAGVEQFF
NA,NA,TRBV5-1,TRBJ2-5,TGCGCCAGCAGCTTTTCAGGGCGAAAAGAGACCCAGTACTTC,CASSFSGRKETQYF
once,NA,TRBV5-1,TRBJ1-1,TGCGCCAGCAGCTTGGTAGCCGAGAGAGAAGCTTTCTTT,CASSLVAEREAFF
NA,TRBD2,TRBV19,TRBJ2-1,TGTGCCAGTAGTATAGTTTTTATGGCTAGCGGGAGTTTTGAGCAGTTCTTC,CASSIVFMASGSFEQFF
NA,TRBD2,TRBV11-2,TRBJ2-1,TGTGCCAGCAGCGGACTAGCGGGGGCATACAATGAGCAGTTCTTC,CASSGLAGAYNEQFF
NA,NA,TRBV7-8,TRBJ2-2,TGTGCCAGCAGCTGGGACTCCGTGCGGCTGTTTTTT,CASSWDSVRLFF
NA,TRBD1,TRBV27,TRBJ1-1,TGTGCCAGCAGTTCGACAGGGGGCCTCAACACTGAAGCCTTCTTT,CASSSTGGLNTEAFF
NA,TRBD2,TRBV18,TRBJ2-3,TGTGCCAGCTCACCCCCGGGACTAGGCCCAGATACGCAGTATTTT,CASSPPGLGPDTQYF